Shown below are 28 T cell receptor beta chains from a single sample sequenced in a study of CXCR3-negative and CXCR3-positive naive CD8 T cells. TRB cDNA was prepared as libraries by UMI-labeled 5' RACE. TCRdb reanalyzed the 5' RACE reads, giving one entry per CDR3 protein sequence and no DNA. Its table lists approximately 120,000 distinct CDR3 sequences. Antigens of these TCRs are unknown. Points from the study as a whole: For CXCR3-positive naive cells, TRB CDR3s were more hydrophobic than those of CXCR3-negative naive cells.

What was sequenced was naive CXCR3+ CD8+ T cells from blood. The subset is: CD45RO-CCR7+CD27+CD95- naive CD8+ T cells expressing CXCR3 (TNR3+). These receptors were obtained from a human donor in good health. Some clones in this sample may be carry-over from other donors' samples.

The chain combines TRBV4-1 with TRBJ2-5. The CDR3 totals 14 residues. Germline values: CDR1 MGHRA, CDR2 YSYEKL. The CDR3: CASSQGPGLETQYF.

The genes are TRBV6-6 and TRBJ2-3; TCRdb outputs TRBD1, but without DNA this stays unchecked. The CDR3 loop spans 14 amino acids. Germline V gene lookup returns CDR1 MNHNY and CDR2 SVGAGI (reference sequence). This CDR3 is CASSSRGAGDTQYF.

V gene TRBV28 combines with J gene TRBJ1-2; the D call of TRBD1 rests on TCRdb alone, since no DNA is present to check it. Germline V gives CDR1 MDHEN, CDR2 SYDVKM. CDR3 size: 14 residues. CDR3 sequence: CASSLLQVDYGYTF.

J is TRBJ2-1 and V is TRBV4-2; TCRdb's D call of TRBD2 is untestable without DNA. The germline gives CDR1 LGHNA, CDR2 YNFKEQ. The CDR3 covers 18 residues. CDR3 sequence reads: CASSVEGTSGGAYNEQFF.

The J gene is TRBJ2-2, the V gene TRBV12-3 or TRBV12-4; TCRdb proposes TRBD1, but this gene call is untestable without DNA. There are 13 residues in the CDR3. This CDR3 reads CASILGGAGELFF.

The chain recombines TRBV2 with TRBJ1-1; TCRdb calls TRBD1, which cannot be checked without DNA. The CDR3 loop spans 14 amino acids. The V gene's germline CDR1 is SNHLY and CDR2 FYNNEI. CDR3 sequence reads: CASSEGQGATEAFF. The whole variable domain, filled in from reference TRBV2 and TRBJ1-1, reads EPEVTQTPSHQVTQMGQEVILRCVPISNHLYFYWYRQILGQKVEFLVSFYNNEISEKSEIFDDQFSVERPDGSNFTLKIRSTKLEDSAMYFCASSEGQGATEAFFGQGTRLTVV.

CDR3 residues: CAWSRRPEQDF. The V call is TRBV30, the J call TRBJ2-7; the D gene TCRdb calls, TRBD2, cannot be checked with no DNA. The germline CDR1 and CDR2 sequences are GTSNPN and SVGIG (reference sequence). The CDR3 length is 11 residues.

This chain joins TRBV30 and TRBJ2-7; TCRdb's assignment of TRBD2 cannot be checked, as there is no DNA. Germline V gene data show CDR1 as GTSNPN and CDR2 as SVGIG (reference sequence). CDR3 size: 12 residues. The CDR3 spells CASYSGSDEQYF.

The chain recombines TRBV20-1 with TRBJ2-7. This CDR3 contains 14 residues. Germline lookup yields CDR1 DFQATT and CDR2 SNEGSKA (reference sequence). Here the CDR3 reads CSARDLDHVYEQYF.

The rearrangement joins TRBV7-9 to TRBJ2-2. CDR3 length: 14 residues. Germline CDR1 SEHNR, CDR2 FQNEAQ (reference sequence). CDR3 residues: CASSLAEVPGELFF.

V gene TRBV28 combines with J gene TRBJ1-5; lacking DNA, the TRBD1 call made by TCRdb goes unchecked. There are 14 residues in the CDR3. Germline V gene data show CDR1 as MDHEN and CDR2 as SYDVKM. CDR3 protein: CASLDRDFSQPQHF. The whole variable domain, remainder taken from reference TRBV28 and TRBJ1-5, is DVKVTQSSRYLVKRTGEKVFLECVQDMDHENMFWYRQDPGLGLRLIYFSYDVKMKEKGDIPEGYSVSREKKERFSLILESASTNQTSMYLCASLDRDFSQPQHFGDGTRLSIL.

The chain combines TRBV29-1 with TRBJ2-1; TCRdb lists TRBD2, though no DNA is available to test this call. This CDR3 is built from 14 residues. Germline CDR1 and CDR2: SQVTM and ANQGSEA. The CDR3 reads CSVETSGVYNEQFF.

The V call is TRBV3-1, the J call TRBJ2-7; the TCRdb D gene call, TRBD1, has no DNA to confirm it. Per germline, CDR1 LGHDT and CDR2 YNNKEL (reference sequence). The CDR3 length is 17 residues. The CDR3 is CASSQRYGYNQGYEQYF.

The CDR3 loop reads CASSGVTGDNSEETQYF. This chain joins TRBV25-1 and TRBJ2-5; TCRdb calls TRBD1, which cannot be checked without DNA. Germline lookup yields CDR1 MGHDK and CDR2 SYGVNS. The CDR3 loop spans 17 amino acids.

This rearrangement joins TRBV30 to TRBJ2-7; TCRdb's D call, TRBD1, is unchecked because there is no DNA. The length of the CDR3 is 13 residues. Germline V gene sequence: CDR1 GTSNPN, CDR2 SVGIG (reference sequence). The CDR3 loop reads CAWSVGQGVEQYF.

V usage is TRBV9 and J usage is TRBJ1-1; TCRdb calls TRBD1, which cannot be checked without DNA. Germline V CDR1 and CDR2: SGDLS, YYNGEE. The CDR3 has 13 amino acids. The CDR3: CASSVGAGTEAFF.

The gene calls are TRBV28 and TRBJ2-3; no DNA is available, so the TRBD2 call from TCRdb remains unchecked. The CDR3 contains 17 residues. From germline, CDR1 is MDHEN and CDR2 SYDVKM. CDR3: CASSPWVAGGFGDTQYF.

V gene TRBV5-5 combines with J gene TRBJ2-7; TCRdb names TRBD1, which stays unverified in the absence of DNA. Germline assignment: CDR1 SGHKS and CDR2 YYEKEE (reference sequence). The CDR3 spans 15 residues. The CDR3 sequence is CASSRDTTDSYEQYF. Variable domain in full (rest from reference TRBV5-5 and TRBJ2-7): DAGVTQSPTHLIKTRGQQVTLRCSPISGHKSVSWYQQVLGQGPQFIFQYYEKEERGRGNFPDRFSARQFPNYSSELNVNALLLGDSALYLCASSRDTTDSYEQYFGPGTRLTVT.

This sequence joins TRBV4-1 and TRBJ2-7; the D gene TCRdb calls, TRBD2, cannot be checked with no DNA. Germline V gene sequence: CDR1 MGHRA, CDR2 YSYEKL. The CDR3 extends over 15 amino acids. CDR3: CASSQEADSSYEQYF.

CDR3 residues: CASSVAGPNYEQYF. The chain employs TRBV9 and TRBJ2-7; the D call from TCRdb, TRBD2, cannot be confirmed without DNA. Germline V gene sequence: CDR1 SGDLS, CDR2 YYNGEE. CDR3 length: 14 amino acids.

The chain employs TRBV7-6 and TRBJ2-3; TCRdb proposes TRBD2, but this gene call is untestable without DNA. In germline, CDR1 is SGHVS, CDR2 FNYEAQ. The CDR3 is 18 residues long. The CDR3 region is CASSPRTSGGAYTDTQYF.

The chain joins TRBV7-9 to TRBJ1-1; the D gene TCRdb calls, TRBD1, cannot be checked with no DNA. The CDR3 is 15 amino acids. Germline V gene sequence: CDR1 SEHNR, CDR2 FQNEAQ (reference sequence). CDR3 loop: CASSLFGGRDTEAFF.

This chain joins TRBV20-1 and TRBJ2-3; TCRdb designates TRBD1, a call that cannot be tested without DNA. Germline CDR1 is DFQATT and CDR2 is SNEGSKA (reference sequence). The CDR3 contains 13 residues. The CDR3 region is CSARGPLGRAQYF.

V and J are TRBV12-3 or TRBV12-4 and TRBJ2-1; the TCRdb call, TRBD1, lacks DNA for checking. This CDR3 has 13 residues. CDR3 residues: CASSLTTGNEQFF.

The chain couples TRBV28 to TRBJ1-2. CDR1 is MDHEN, CDR2 SYDVKM, per germline. The CDR3 has 17 amino acids. The chain's CDR3 is CASSFSGGADGNYGYTF.

The chain joins TRBV29-1 to TRBJ2-3; the TRBD2 assignment by TCRdb is unverifiable without DNA. This CDR3 region has 17 residues. The germline V gene has CDR1 SQVTM and CDR2 ANQGSEA. The CDR3 loop reads CSVDGLAGVQDTDTQYF.

J is TRBJ2-5 and V is TRBV20-1; TCRdb selects TRBD1, and the lack of DNA leaves this call unchecked. Germline lookup yields CDR1 DFQATT and CDR2 SNEGSKA (reference sequence). The CDR3 loop spans 14 amino acids. The CDR3 reads CSAFPDRGRETQYF.

The chain recombines TRBV5-5 with TRBJ2-1; the D gene TCRdb calls, TRBD2, cannot be checked with no DNA. The CDR3 runs 15 residues. CDR1 is SGHKS, CDR2 YYEKEE, per germline (reference sequence). The CDR3 reads CASSFLAGVYNEQFF.